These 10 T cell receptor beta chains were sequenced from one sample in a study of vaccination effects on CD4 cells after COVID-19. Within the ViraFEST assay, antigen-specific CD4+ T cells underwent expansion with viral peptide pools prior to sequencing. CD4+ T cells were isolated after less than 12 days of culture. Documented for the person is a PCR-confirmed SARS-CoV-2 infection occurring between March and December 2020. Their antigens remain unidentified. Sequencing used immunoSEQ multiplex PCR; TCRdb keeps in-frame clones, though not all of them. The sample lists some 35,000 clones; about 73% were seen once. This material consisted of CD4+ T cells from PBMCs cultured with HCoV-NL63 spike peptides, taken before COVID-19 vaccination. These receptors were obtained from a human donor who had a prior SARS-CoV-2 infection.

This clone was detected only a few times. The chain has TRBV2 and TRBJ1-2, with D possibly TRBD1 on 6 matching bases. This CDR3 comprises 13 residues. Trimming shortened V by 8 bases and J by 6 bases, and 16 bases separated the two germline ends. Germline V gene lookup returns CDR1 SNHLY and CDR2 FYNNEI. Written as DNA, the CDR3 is TGTGCCAGCGGGGGGAGAGGGGGACATGGCTACACCTTC. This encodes CASGGRGGHGYTF.

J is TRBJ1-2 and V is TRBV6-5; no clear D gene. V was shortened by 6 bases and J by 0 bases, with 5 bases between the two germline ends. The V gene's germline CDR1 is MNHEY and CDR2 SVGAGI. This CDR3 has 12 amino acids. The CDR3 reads CASRRANYGYTF. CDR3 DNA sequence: TGTGCCAGCAGACGAGCTAACTATGGCTACACCTTC.

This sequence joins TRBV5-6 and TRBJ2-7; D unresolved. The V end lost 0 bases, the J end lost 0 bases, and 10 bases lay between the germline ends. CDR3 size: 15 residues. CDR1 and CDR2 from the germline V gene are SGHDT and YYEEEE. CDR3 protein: CASSLGLSRSYEQYF. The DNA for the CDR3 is TGTGCCAGCAGCTTGGGCCTTTCTCGCTCCTACGAGCAGTACTTC.

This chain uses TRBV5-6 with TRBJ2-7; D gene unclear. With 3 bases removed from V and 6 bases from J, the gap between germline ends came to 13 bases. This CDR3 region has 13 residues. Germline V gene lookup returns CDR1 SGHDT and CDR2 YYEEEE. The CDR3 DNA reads TGTGCCAGCAGCTCCGGAATTAGCCGCGAGCAGTACTTC. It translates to CASSSGISREQYF.

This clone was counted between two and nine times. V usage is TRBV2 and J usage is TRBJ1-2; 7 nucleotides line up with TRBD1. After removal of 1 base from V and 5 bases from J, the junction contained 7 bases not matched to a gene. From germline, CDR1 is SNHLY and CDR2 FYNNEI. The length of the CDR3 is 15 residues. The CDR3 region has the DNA TGTGCCAGCAGTGAAGAACAGGGGTACAGGTATGGCTACACCTTC. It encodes CASSEEQGYRYGYTF.

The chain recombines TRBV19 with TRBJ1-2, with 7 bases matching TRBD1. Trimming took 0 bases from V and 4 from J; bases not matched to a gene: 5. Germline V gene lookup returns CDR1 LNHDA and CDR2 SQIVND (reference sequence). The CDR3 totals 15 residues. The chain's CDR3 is CASSIDVGQPYGYTF. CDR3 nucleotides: TGTGCCAGTAGTATAGATGTGGGACAGCCCTATGGCTACACCTTC.

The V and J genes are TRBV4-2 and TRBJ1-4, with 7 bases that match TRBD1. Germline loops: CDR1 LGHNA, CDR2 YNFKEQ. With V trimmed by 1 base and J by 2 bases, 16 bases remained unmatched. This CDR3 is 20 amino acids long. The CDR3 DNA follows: TGTGCCAGCAGCCAAGTATTGTTTGGAGGGGGCGCGACGACTAATGAAAAACTGTTTTTT. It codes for CASSQVLFGGGATTNEKLFF.

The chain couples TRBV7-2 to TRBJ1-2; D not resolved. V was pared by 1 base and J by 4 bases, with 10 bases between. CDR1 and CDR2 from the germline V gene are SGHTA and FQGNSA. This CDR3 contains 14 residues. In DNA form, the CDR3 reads TGTGCCAGCAGCTTAGGACGTGGGCGCTATGGCTACACCTTC. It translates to CASSLGRGRYGYTF.

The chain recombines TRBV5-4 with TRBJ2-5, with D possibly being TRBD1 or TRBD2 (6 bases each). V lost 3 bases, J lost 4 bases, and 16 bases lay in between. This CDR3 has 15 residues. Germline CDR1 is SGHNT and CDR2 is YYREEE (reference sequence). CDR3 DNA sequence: TGTGCCAGCAGCTCGCCCCCCGGAGGGGGAGAGACCCAGTACTTC. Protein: CASSSPPGGGETQYF.

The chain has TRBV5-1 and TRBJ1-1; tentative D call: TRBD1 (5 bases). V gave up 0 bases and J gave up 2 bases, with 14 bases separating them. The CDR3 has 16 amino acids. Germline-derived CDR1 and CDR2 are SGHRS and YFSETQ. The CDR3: CASSLELTTANTEAFF. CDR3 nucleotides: TGCGCCAGCAGCTTGGAACTTACGACAGCTAACACTGAAGCTTTCTTT.